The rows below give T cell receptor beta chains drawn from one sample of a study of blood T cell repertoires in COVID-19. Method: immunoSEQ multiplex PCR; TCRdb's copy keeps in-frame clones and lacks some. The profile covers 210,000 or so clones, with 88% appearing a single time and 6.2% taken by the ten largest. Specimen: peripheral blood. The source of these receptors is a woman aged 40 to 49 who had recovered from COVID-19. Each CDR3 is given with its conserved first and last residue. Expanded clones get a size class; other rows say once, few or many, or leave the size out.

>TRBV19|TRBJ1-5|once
CASSPRPTQGNQPQHF
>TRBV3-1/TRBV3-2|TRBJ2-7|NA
CASSQAGGLSYEQYF
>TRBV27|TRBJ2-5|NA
CASSSGAGGPGTQYF
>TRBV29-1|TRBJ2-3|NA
CSVEEGGAQYF
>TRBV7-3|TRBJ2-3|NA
CASRSRGGADTQYF
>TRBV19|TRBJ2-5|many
CASSPLAGGQETQYF
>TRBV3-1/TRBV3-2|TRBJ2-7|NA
CASRSGGHYEQYF
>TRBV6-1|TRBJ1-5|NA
CASSVTAGHQPQHF
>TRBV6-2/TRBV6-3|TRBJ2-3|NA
CASSKLAEEHTDTQYF
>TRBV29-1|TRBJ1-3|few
CSVSQGQGAGNTIYF
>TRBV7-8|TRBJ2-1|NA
CASSLASTGLAGGSYNEQFF
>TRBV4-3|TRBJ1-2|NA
CASSHEPQRPGDGYTF
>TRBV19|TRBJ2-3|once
CASSITGTSGTDTQYF
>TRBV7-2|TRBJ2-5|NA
CASSLFGTSGPQETQYF
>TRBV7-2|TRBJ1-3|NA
CASSLEPGYGGNTIYF
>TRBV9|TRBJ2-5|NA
CASSPLSGQETQYF
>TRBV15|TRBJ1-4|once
CATSYSGRDMGLFF
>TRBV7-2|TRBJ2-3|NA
CASSAGTSGTDTQYF
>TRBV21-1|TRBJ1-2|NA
CASSKDTRFRPGNGYTF
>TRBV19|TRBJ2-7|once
CASSIVKGANEQYF
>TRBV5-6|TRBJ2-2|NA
CASSLTSGRAGTGELFF
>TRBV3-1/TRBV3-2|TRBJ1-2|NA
CASSQVEVSSLGYTF
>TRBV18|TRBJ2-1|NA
CASSPPSRNEQFF
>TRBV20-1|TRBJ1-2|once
CAGGREDGYTF
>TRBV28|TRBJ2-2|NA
CASSSHSTGQGMGELFF